Listed below are T cell receptor beta chains from one sample, sequenced in a study of T cells in Graves' hyperthyroidism and ophthalmopathy. TCRdb recomputed calls from the multiplex PCR reads with MiXCR, one row per CDR3 protein. The sample consists of around 380,000 distinct CDR3 sequences, 13% of them appearing once. Sequencing was performed on blood. Every receptor here comes from a man in his thirties or forties with Graves' hyperthyroidism that later progressed to Graves' ophthalmopathy. CDR3s include the opening cysteine and the closing phenylalanine or tryptophan. A D gene is named only where the DNA matches it firmly.

TRBD1,TRBV28,CASSLLTGGYGYTF
TRBD1,TRBV19,CASSPTRTGVYNEQFF
TRBD2,TRBV11-2,CASSLLAGDGELFF
TRBD1,TRBV10-3,CAISPGGGSADEKLFF
-,TRBV28,CASSPPGISYEQYF
-,TRBV24-1,CATSDYGYGYTF
TRBD1,TRBV28,CASSLRQGWNQPQHF
TRBD1,TRBV7-2,CASSSYSPTGGWEQYF
-,TRBV19,CASSPGGINQPQHF
TRBD2,TRBV20-1,CSARRAGRGAYEQYF
-,TRBV10-3,CAISGTAGNTIYF
-,TRBV10-2,CASSEGRWVGELFF
TRBD2,TRBV7-3,CASSSGRGDTQYF
TRBD1,TRBV4-1,CASSHRDRGTDTQYF
-,TRBV20-1,CSARYRDQVDQYF
-,TRBV28,CASSLGSGYSGANVLTF
-,TRBV29-1,CSPTGLLWNTEAFF
-,TRBV3-1,CASRSKDTQYF
-,TRBV12-3/TRBV12-4,CASTEQGWSTEAFF
-,TRBV20-1,CSSDQGRGNYGYTF
TRBD1,TRBV5-1,CASSLQGQGLGRMNTEAFF
-,TRBV3-1,CASSQGTGFGEQYF
TRBD2,TRBV5-5,CASSSPGGTVYNEQFF
-,TRBV15,CATSRDEGKGIGKLFF
-,TRBV2,CASNRQVMNTEAFF
-,TRBV7-8,CASSPQRQPQHF